The rows below give T cell receptor beta chains drawn from one sample of a study of blood T cell repertoires in COVID-19. Profiled with immunoSEQ multiplex PCR; TCRdb holds only in-frame clones, not every one. This sample has 95,000 to 120,000 clones, with 80% to 90% found just once. The sequenced material came from peripheral blood. These receptor sequences come from a man aged 40-49 years with acute or convalescent COVID-19. Both conserved end residues are part of each CDR3.

TRBV3-1/TRBV3-2,CASSPRNEKLFF
TRBV5-1,CASSSTGTGGSEQFF
TRBV3-1/TRBV3-2,CASSQDVRGLRDEQYF
TRBV2,CASRGHRGPGNQPQHF
TRBV4-3,CASSQTRSSAGATYEQYF
TRBV6-2/TRBV6-3,CASSYGTGYPEDTQYF
TRBV5-8,CASSLGLAGGPAGELFF
TRBV7-8,CASSATGQILNSYEQYF
TRBV10-3,CAISPNRLAGGDEQFF
TRBV7-2,CASSPGELAAHF
TRBV6-5,CASRESRVRTEAFF
TRBV6-5,CASSPDRAGANVLTF
TRBV5-5,CASSSTELDGYTF
TRBV9,CASSGRTAWGGEKLFF
TRBV9,CASSDGGSTEAFF
TRBV9,CASSRGPYGYTF
TRBV7-6,CASSSPRLGGGPNEQYF
TRBV30,CAWRQSGANVLTF
TRBV11-3,CASSPSHPGQGVNEQYF
TRBV7-3,CASSLRTSGGFEDTQYF
TRBV24-1,CATSDYGDAQFF
TRBV6-6,CASTRYGANYGYTF
TRBV27,CASSYNGYTEAFF
TRBV10-2,CAVTSGAYPTYNEQFF
TRBV5-5,CASSSRDRGTPQHF
TRBV6-5,CASSYGTGHNEQFF
TRBV30,CAWKQGSGSPLHF
TRBV5-3,CARSLWDIAGGDEQYF
TRBV24-1,CATSPEAVETQYF
TRBV24-1,CATSAQGARTDTQYF
TRBV10-3,CAISRSGERGTDTQYF
TRBV13,CASSLGHSSNQPQHF
TRBV21-1,CASTLHRKAFF
TRBV27,CASNSGTGELSSTDTQYF
TRBV7-9,CASSLQGGDEQFF
TRBV14,CASGGRDLTDTQYF
TRBV9,CASSGLDRDRPQETQYF
TRBV10-3,CAISESMYETGPSYEQYF
TRBV7-2,CASSLRGSGGTSTDTQYF
TRBV19,CASSLQVSNQPQHF
TRBV5-6,CASQSRGSYEQYF
TRBV5-1,CASSLGSGTDQPQHF
TRBV24-1,CATTPGQGDTGELFF
TRBV5-4,CASSREPDRPDEQYF
TRBV25-1,CASSETGGYTF
TRBV5-1,CASSLISGTGKNSPLHF
TRBV10-3,CATSRTEPPEQYF
TRBV9,CASSVVDWAGGGYTF
TRBV7-2,CASSFDRGSYEQYF
TRBV9,CASSARTGSDGYTF
TRBV4-1,CASSQAQATYNEQFF
TRBV7-9,CASSPTSYNEQFF
TRBV19,CASRITGNFHQPQHF